Each of the 27 T cell receptor beta chains below was sequenced from the same sample in a study of CD4 and CD8 cells across lung adenocarcinoma regions. From the PCR reads, TCRdb called clonotypes with MiXCR, one entry per CDR3 protein. The sample holds 13,000 or so distinct CDR3 sequences; roughly 47% are singletons and the top ten take 15% to 20%. The sample taken for sequencing was CD4+ T cells from the center of a lung tumor. These receptors were taken from a male donor with lung adenocarcinoma. The CD4 and CD8 labels of this study may be unreliable.

This clonotype was seen a handful of times. This chain uses TRBV25-1 with TRBJ2-3; TRBD2 might be the D (6 bases). This CDR3 comprises 12 residues. CDR1 and CDR2 from the germline V gene are MGHDK and SYGVNS. The germline V and J ends were trimmed by 6 bases and 6 bases, with 10 bases remaining between them. Here the CDR3 DNA reads TGTGCCAGCAGGTACGGGAGTGATACGCAGTATTTT. Its protein is CASRYGSDTQYF.

This clonotype was recorded many times. A much larger clone is a single base away; this may be a read error. The chain combines TRBV27 with TRBJ2-1; TRBD2 matches at 7 bases. The J call could be wrong; TRBJ2-7 is a better fit for the DNA end. CDR1 is MNHEY and CDR2 is SMNVEV in the germline V gene (reference sequence). The CDR3 covers 15 residues. Here the CDR3 DNA reads TGTGCCAGCAGTTTAATAGGACTAGAGAACAATGAGCAGTACTTC. Translating it yields CASSLIGLENNEQYF.

The chain links TRBV12-3 or TRBV12-4 to TRBJ2-4; 7 nucleotides line up with TRBD2. V lost 5 bases to trimming and J lost 13 bases; unmatched junction nucleotides: 14. CDR3 size: 14 residues. The CDR3 sequence: CASSGTGGKNTQYF. In DNA, the CDR3 is TGTGCCAGCAGTGGTACGGGAGGCAAAAATACGCAGTACTTC.

The chain is built from TRBV12-3 or TRBV12-4 and TRBJ1-4; D uncertain. V was cut by 6 bases and J by 2 bases, with 16 bases left in between. The length of the CDR3 is 16 residues. The CDR3 DNA sequence: TGTGCCAGCAGACTTATCGGACGAACCACTAATGAAAAACTGTTTTTT. Protein: CASRLIGRTTNEKLFF.

The V call is TRBV7-6, the J call TRBJ2-1; tentatively, D is TRBD1 (5 bases). In germline, CDR1 is SGHVS, CDR2 FNYEAQ. This CDR3 region has 17 residues. V shed 6 bases and J shed 4 bases, with 22 bases lying between them. In nucleotides, the CDR3 is TGTGCCAGCAGTTTATCTCTCAGGCAGGGTGTGTACAATGAGCAGTTCTTC. Translated: CASSLSLRQGVYNEQFF.

The chain carries TRBV6-5 and TRBJ2-3, with TRBD2 as a possible D gene (6 bases). Trimming removed 0 bases from V and 2 bases from J, with 15 bases in between. Germline V gene sequence: CDR1 MNHEY, CDR2 SVGAGI. The CDR3 loop spans 17 amino acids. Here the CDR3 DNA reads TGTGCCAGCAGTTACTCGGGGGACTTTCTTCTCACAGATACGCAGTATTTT. Translation gives CASSYSGDFLLTDTQYF.

This clonotype was counted a few times. The rearrangement joins TRBV7-2 to TRBJ2-4, with D perhaps matching TRBD1 (5 bases). The J call is doubtful: the DNA matches TRBJ2-1 better. CDR1 is SGHTA and CDR2 is FQGNSA in the germline V gene. This CDR3 region has 14 residues. CDR3 in amino acids: CASSFQGWQETQFF. For the CDR3, the DNA is TGTGCCAGCAGCTTCCAGGGATGGCAAGAGACCCAGTTCTTC.

This clonotype has just a few counts. The rearrangement uses TRBV11-2 and TRBJ2-1; TRBD1 agrees at 7 bases. The DNA end is more similar to TRBJ2-7, so the J call may be wrong. CDR1 SGHAT and CDR2 FQNNGV come from the germline V gene. The CDR3 totals 14 residues. CDR3: CASSLYRGKNEQYF. The CDR3 bases are TGTGCCAGCAGCTTATACAGGGGTAAAAACGAGCAGTACTTC.

In this sample, this clonotype turned up a few times. This may be a read error, as it is one base from a much larger clone. V usage is TRBV6-5 and J usage is TRBJ1-1; 9 bases are a match to TRBD1. This CDR3 spans 14 amino acids. The V segment lost 1 base and the J segment 7 bases; nucleotides outside the gene matches: 4. CDR1 and CDR2 from the germline V gene are MNHEY and SVGAGI. Here the CDR3 DNA reads TGTGCCAGCAGTTACTTGGACAGGGGATTTGAAGCTTTCTTT. Amino acids: CASSYLDRGFEAFF.

This chain links TRBV11-3 with TRBJ2-4; 8 bases map to TRBD1. The CDR3 consists of 16 residues. The junction had 19 bases not matched to a gene; V was cut back by 5 bases and J by 13 bases. Germline V gene lookup returns CDR1 SGHNT and CDR2 YENEEA. In DNA form, the CDR3 reads TGTGCCAGCAGCAGAAGGGACAGGTGGGGGAAAGACACGCAGTACTTC. Its translation is CASSRRDRWGKDTQYF. The complete variable domain, with remaining parts taken from reference TRBV11-3 and TRBJ2-4, reads EAGVVQSPRYKIIEKKQPVAFWCNPISGHNTLYWYLQNLGQGPELLIRYENEEAVDDSQLPKDRFSAERLKGVDSTLKIQPAELGDSAVYLCASSRRDRWGKDTQYFGAGTRLSVL.

In regard to this clonotype: At one end, the junction sequence differs from germline, possibly due to a read error. This rearrangement joins TRBV27 to TRBJ2-3, with D perhaps TRBD1 or TRBD2 (6 bases each). Germline V gene data show CDR1 as MNHEY and CDR2 as SMNVEV (reference sequence). The CDR3 is 16 amino acids. CDR3 DNA sequence: TGTGCCAGCGCGGGGCTCGGGGGCCGCCACCCAGAGACCCAGTATTTC. Translated, it gives CASAGLGGRHPETQYF.

For this clonotype: The junction and the germline gene differ at one end; a read error may be behind it. The chain has TRBV6-5 and TRBJ1-1; unclear D gene. CDR1 MNHEY and CDR2 SVGAGI come from the germline V gene. This CDR3 region has 13 residues. CDR3: CASSYGGNTEASF. CDR3 bases: TGTGCCAGCAGCTACGGAGGGAACACTGAAGCCTCCTTC.

V is TRBV6-2 or TRBV6-3 and J is TRBJ2-3; 14 bases fit TRBD2. The J segment lost 1 base and the V segment lost 6 bases, leaving 3 bases of the junction unmatched. The germline V gene has CDR1 MNHEY and CDR2 SVGEGT. The length of the CDR3 is 16 residues. The CDR3 sequence: CASRSGLAGGTDTQYF. CDR3 DNA sequence: TGTGCCAGCAGATCGGGACTAGCGGGGGGCACAGATACGCAGTATTTT.

The chain couples TRBV7-2 to TRBJ2-1; 7 bases are shared with TRBD1. Germline V CDR1 and CDR2: SGHTA, FQGNSA. J was trimmed by 0 bases and V by 5 bases; bases with no gene match: 7. The CDR3 loop spans 16 amino acids. The CDR3 reads CASSADRDPSYNEQFF. Here the CDR3 DNA reads TGTGCCAGCAGCGCAGACAGGGATCCCTCCTACAATGAGCAGTTCTTC.

This clonotype has more than one count but fewer than ten. V usage is TRBV7-8 and J usage is TRBJ2-3; D possibly corresponds to TRBD2 (5 bases). Matching the DNA end better, TRBJ2-7 makes the J call doubtful. Per germline, CDR1 SGHVS and CDR2 FQNEAQ. The CDR3 loop spans 14 amino acids. The CDR3: CASSLGSGLDEQYF. CDR3 nucleotide sequence: TGTGCCAGCAGCTTAGGATCGGGGTTGGACGAGCAGTACTTC.

This clonotype has a count of ten or more. This chain links TRBV7-3 with TRBJ2-1; possible D gene TRBD1, 6 bases. Germline CDR1 reads SGHTA; CDR2 reads FQGTGA. V was trimmed by 5 bases and J by 0 bases, leaving 11 bases between them. CDR3 length: 15 residues. DNA for the CDR3: TGTGCCAGCAGCCTGACAGGCGACTCCTACAATGAGCAGTTCTTC. Protein product: CASSLTGDSYNEQFF.

At least ten counts were recorded for this clonotype. Here the CDR3 DNA reads TGTGCCAGCCGCCGGGTGGGACTAGCGGGCGGAGAGACCCAGTACTTC. It encodes CASRRVGLAGGETQYF. The chain couples TRBV27 to TRBJ2-5; TRBD2 aligns across 12 bases. The germline V gene encodes CDR1 MNHEY and CDR2 SMNVEV (reference sequence). This CDR3 has 16 amino acids. With 8 bases clipped from V and 4 bases from J, the junction kept 11 bases outside the gene matches.

At least ten counts were recorded for this clonotype. This chain uses TRBV6-2 or TRBV6-3 with TRBJ2-1; D possibly corresponds to TRBD2 (5 bases). CDR1 is MNHEY and CDR2 is SVGEGT in the germline V gene. The CDR3 runs to 14 residues. Trimming removed 6 bases at V and 8 bases at J, with 17 bases between. CDR3 DNA: TGTGCCAGCAGCCGGGTTCTGGTTAGCGATGAGCAGTTCTTC. Its protein is CASSRVLVSDEQFF.

The V and J genes are TRBV7-3 and TRBJ2-3, with no clear D. CDR1 SGHTA and CDR2 FQGTGA come from the germline V gene. Trimming pared 2 bases from V and 1 base from J, leaving 7 bases between. This CDR3 comprises 14 residues. This CDR3 reads CASSLQAGTDTQYF. The CDR3 bases are TGTGCCAGCAGCTTACAGGCAGGCACAGATACGCAGTATTTT.

The chain carries TRBV7-3 and TRBJ2-7; TRBD1 agrees at 8 bases. This CDR3 contains 16 residues. Germline CDR1 and CDR2: SGHTA and FQGTGA. The trim removed 5 bases at V and 6 bases at J, leaving 15 bases unmatched. For the CDR3, the DNA is TGTGCCAGCAGCCCTAACCGGCATGGACAGGGTCGCGAGCAGTACTTC. Translated: CASSPNRHGQGREQYF.

The sample holds a few counts of this clonotype. V gene TRBV2 combines with J gene TRBJ1-5; D is unclear. V was trimmed by 0 bases and J by 0 bases, leaving 6 bases between them. The CDR3 contains 15 residues. Germline CDR1 reads SNHLY; CDR2 reads FYNNEI. CDR3 nucleotide sequence: TGTGCCAGCAGTGAAGCAGGGTATAGCAATCAGCCCCAGCATTTT. It is translated as CASSEAGYSNQPQHF.

Turning to this clonotype: At one boundary the junction diverges from the germline segment, which might be a read error. This sequence joins TRBV11-1 and TRBJ2-3; 8 nucleotides align to TRBD2. This CDR3 is 15 amino acids long. Germline V CDR1 and CDR2: SGHAT, FQDESV (reference sequence). The CDR3 nucleotides are TGTGCCAGCAGCTTAGGAGTAGCGGGGAAAGATATTCAGTACTTT. Translated: CASSLGVAGKDIQYF.

This clonotype has at least ten counts. The chain is built from TRBV10-1 and TRBJ2-1; D gene unclear. The CDR3 has 14 residues. V was cut by 2 bases and J by 6 bases, with 11 bases left in between. Germline V gives CDR1 WNHNN, CDR2 SYGVQD (reference sequence). CDR3 region: CASSERRDSNEQFF. For the CDR3, the DNA is TGCGCCAGCAGTGAGCGCCGCGACTCCAATGAGCAGTTCTTC.

As concerns this clonotype: A read error may produce the germline difference seen at one junction end. This chain connects TRBV10-1 to TRBJ2-3; 15 bases match TRBD2. The CDR3 is 17 residues long. Germline lookup yields CDR1 WNHNN and CDR2 SYGVQD (reference sequence). The CDR3 coding sequence is TGCGCCAGCAGTGACCCGGGACTAGCGGGAGGCAAAGATACGCAGTACTTT. Protein product: CASSDPGLAGGKDTQYF.

The V and J genes are TRBV10-2 and TRBJ2-3, with 8 bases aligning to TRBD2. The CDR3 sequence is 15 residues long. After removal of 8 bases from V and 10 bases from J, the junction contained 17 bases not matched to a gene. Germline loops: CDR1 WSHSY, CDR2 SAAADI. CDR3 loop: CASSPQVAGTEAQYF. For the CDR3, the DNA is TGCGCCAGCTCCCCACAGGTAGCGGGGACCGAGGCGCAGTATTTT.

The chain links TRBV9 to TRBJ2-3, with unresolved D. V was cut by 2 bases and J by 4 bases, with 11 bases left in between. The CDR3 totals 14 residues. The germline gives CDR1 SGDLS, CDR2 YYNGEE. The DNA of the CDR3 is TGTGCCAGCAGCGTTGGGATCAGCCCAGATACGCAGTATTTT. It is translated as CASSVGISPDTQYF. The whole variable domain, filled in from reference TRBV9 and TRBJ2-3, reads DSGVTQTPKHLITATGQRVTLRCSPRSGDLSVYWYQQSLDQGLQFLIQYYNGEERAKGNILERFSAQQFPDLHSELNLSSLELGDSALYFCASSVGISPDTQYFGPGTRLTVL.

As regards this clonotype: At one end the junction does not follow the germline gene, possibly because of a read error. The chain uses TRBV10-1 and TRBJ2-3; tentatively, D is TRBD1 or TRBD2 (5 bases each). From germline, CDR1 is WNHNN and CDR2 SYGVQD (reference sequence). CDR3 length: 16 amino acids. The CDR3 DNA follows: TGCGCCAGCAGTGACCCGGGGCTGTGGGGCAAAGACATTCAGTATTTC. Translated: CASSDPGLWGKDIQYF.